The rows below give T cell receptor beta chains drawn from one sample of a study of blood T cell repertoires in COVID-19. Clones were sequenced by immunoSEQ multiplex PCR, and TCRdb holds only the in-frame ones, with some missing. The repertoire consists of roughly 180,000 clones, with over 70% occurring once and the leading ten covering about 15%. Sequencing was done on a sample of PBMCs or T cells enriched from blood (not recorded which). These receptors were obtained from a man between 60 and 75 years old who had been exposed to COVID-19. CDR3s include the opening cysteine and the closing phenylalanine or tryptophan. The D gene is left open where the match is weak. Clone size is shown for a subset of rows, as once, few, many or a class of expanded clone.

>TRBJ1-6|NA|TRBV5-1|NA
CASSLGRGNSPLHF
TGCGCCAGCAGCTTGGGTAGGGGAAATTCACCCCTCCACTTT
>TRBJ1-4|once|TRBV28|TRBD1
CASSTNEGQGFEKLFF
TGTGCCAGCAGCACAAACGAGGGACAGGGATTTGAAAAACTGTTTTTT
>TRBJ2-2|NA|TRBV27|NA
CASSPQGTNTGELFF
TGTGCCAGCAGCCCCCAGGGAACGAACACCGGGGAGCTGTTTTTT
>TRBJ1-2|NA|TRBV18|NA
CASSSGAWDGYTF
TGTGCCAGCTCATCAGGGGCATGGGATGGCTACACCTTC
>TRBJ2-2|many|TRBV29-1|TRBD1
CSVGQGNTGELFF
TGCAGCGTGGGACAGGGGAACACCGGGGAGCTGTTTTTT
>TRBJ1-5|NA|TRBV5-8|NA
CASSLDLVSEARNQPQHF
TGTGCCAGCAGCTTGGATCTGGTCAGCGAGGCGAGAAATCAGCCCCAGCATTTT
>TRBJ2-3|NA|TRBV3-1/TRBV3-2|TRBD1
CASSQDRGGTQYF
TGTGCCAGCAGCCAGGACAGGGGTGGCACGCAGTATTTT
>TRBJ1-2|once|TRBV5-4|TRBD1
CASSAPTGQPADYTF
TGTGCCAGCAGCGCCCCAACGGGACAGCCTGCGGACTACACCTTC
>TRBJ1-4|NA|TRBV25-1|NA
CASTVGAQGSTNEKLFF
TGTGCCAGCACGGTGGGGGCACAGGGATCAACTAATGAAAAACTGTTTTTT
>TRBJ1-6|NA|TRBV6-5|NA
CASSPRNSPLHF
TGTGCCAGCAGCCCGAGGAATTCACCCCTCCACTTT
>TRBJ1-5|few|TRBV20-1|NA
CSASFGLGGQPQHF
TGCAGTGCTAGTTTTGGACTAGGGGGGCAGCCCCAGCATTTT
>TRBJ1-5|few|TRBV21-1|NA
CASSKAEKPQHF
TGTGCCAGCAGCAAAGCCGAGAAGCCCCAGCATTTT
>TRBJ2-7|NA|TRBV20-1|NA
CSASFGGAVPDEQYF
TGCAGTGCTAGTTTCGGGGGAGCGGTACCCGACGAGCAGTACTTC
>TRBJ1-1|NA|TRBV7-9|NA
CASSPGQHKNTEAFF
TGTGCCAGCAGCCCAGGTCAACACAAGAACACTGAAGCTTTCTTT
>TRBJ2-3|NA|TRBV19|TRBD2
CASSIAAGVTDTQYF
TGTGCCAGTAGTATAGCTGCGGGAGTGACAGATACGCAGTATTTT
>TRBJ2-7|NA|TRBV6-5|NA
CASRRDSYEQYF
TGTGCCAGCCGGCGGGACTCCTACGAGCAGTACTTC
>TRBJ2-1|NA|TRBV2|TRBD2
CASSVGTSPWAEQFF
TGTGCCAGCAGTGTGGGGACTAGCCCCTGGGCTGAGCAGTTCTTC
>TRBJ2-1|NA|TRBV18|NA
CASSPAGGYNEQFF
TGTGCCAGCTCACCGGCTGGGGGGTACAATGAGCAGTTCTTC
>TRBJ1-3|NA|TRBV7-2|NA
CASSLSQSHSGNTIYF
TGTGCCAGCAGCTTATCTCAGTCCCACTCTGGAAACACCATATATTTT
>TRBJ2-1|NA|TRBV2|TRBD2
CASIGLAGDPNNEQFF
TGTGCCAGCATCGGGCTAGCGGGAGACCCCAACAATGAGCAGTTCTTC
>TRBJ2-3|once|TRBV9|NA
CASSVDPQGSTDTQYF
TGTGCCAGCAGCGTAGACCCACAGGGTAGCACAGATACGCAGTATTTT
>TRBJ2-7|once|TRBV30|NA
CAWSDGPYEQYF
TGTGCCTGGAGTGATGGCCCCTACGAGCAGTACTTC
>TRBJ1-2|NA|TRBV6-6|NA
CASSGGAEYGYTF
TGTGCCAGCAGCGGGGGGGCGGAATATGGCTACACCTTC
>TRBJ2-2|NA|TRBV7-9|TRBD2
CASSFPFIGLAGGTGELFF
TGTGCCAGCAGCTTCCCCTTTATCGGACTAGCGGGGGGGACCGGGGAGCTGTTTTTT
>TRBJ2-2|NA|TRBV5-1|NA
CASSLSTNTGELFF
TGCGCCAGCAGCTTAAGCACGAACACCGGGGAGCTGTTTTTT
>TRBJ1-3|NA|TRBV5-5|TRBD1
CASSLTGIGNTIYF
TGTGCCAGCAGTTTGACAGGGATAGGAAACACCATATATTTT
>TRBJ1-4|once|TRBV7-2|NA
CASSLDPQGVGGEKLFF
TGTGCCAGCAGCTTAGACCCTCAGGGCGTTGGAGGGGAAAAACTGTTTTTT
>TRBJ1-5|NA|TRBV21-1|NA
CASSKGAGNQPQHF
TGTGCCAGCAGCAAAGGGGCAGGCAATCAGCCCCAGCATTTT
>TRBJ1-3|few|TRBV19|NA
CASSGAGYGNTIYF
TGTGCCAGTAGTGGGGCGGGGTACGGAAACACCATATATTTT
>TRBJ1-1|few|TRBV2|NA
CASRESPVEAFF
TGTGCCAGCAGGGAGTCGCCGGTGGAAGCTTTCTTT
>TRBJ1-4|NA|TRBV5-8|NA
CASSLAGGSEKLFF
TGTGCCAGCAGCTTGGCGGGTGGTAGTGAAAAACTGTTTTTT
>TRBJ2-3|NA|TRBV7-2|NA
CASSLAKRGDTQYF
TGTGCCAGCAGCTTAGCGAAACGCGGCGATACGCAGTATTTT
>TRBJ1-3|NA|TRBV6-5|NA
CASSPGQPNTIYF
TGTGCCAGCAGCCCCGGACAGCCAAACACCATATATTTT
>TRBJ1-2|few|TRBV29-1|TRBD1
CSVSPTSGTGVLTYGYTF
TGCAGCGTGAGCCCCACCTCCGGGACAGGGGTCCTTACCTATGGCTACACCTTC
>TRBJ2-7|NA|TRBV3-1/TRBV3-2|TRBD2
CASSRGRAGEQYF
TGTGCCAGCAGCCGCGGGAGGGCCGGCGAGCAGTACTTC
>TRBJ2-2|NA|TRBV19|TRBD1
CASSTTGALGQLFF
TGTGCCAGTAGTACGACAGGGGCCCTCGGCCAGCTGTTTTTT
>TRBJ1-2|once|TRBV12-5|TRBD1
CASGLTGGANYGYTF
TGTGCTAGTGGTTTGACAGGGGGCGCTAACTATGGCTACACCTTC
>TRBJ2-3|NA|TRBV7-3|TRBD2
CASSPRPSGGLARDTQYF
TGTGCCAGCAGCCCGCGGCCTAGCGGGGGACTCGCGAGGGATACGCAGTATTTT
>TRBJ2-7|NA|TRBV5-1|TRBD2
CASRGLAPSYEQYF
TGCGCCAGCAGGGGACTAGCGCCTTCCTACGAGCAGTACTTC
>TRBJ2-5|NA|TRBV7-3|TRBD2
CASSLRGLAGEGETQYF
TGTGCCAGCAGCTTAAGGGGCCTAGCGGGAGAAGGAGAGACCCAGTACTTC
>TRBJ2-1|NA|TRBV29-1|TRBD1
CSVGQGNSYNEQFF
TGCAGCGTTGGACAGGGAAATTCCTACAATGAGCAGTTCTTC
>TRBJ2-7|NA|TRBV11-3|NA
CASSLLGSYEQYF
TGTGCCAGCAGCTTGTTGGGCAGCTACGAGCAGTACTTC
>TRBJ1-1|NA|TRBV11-2|NA
CASSLVGQMNTEAFF
TGTGCCAGCAGCCTAGTGGGGCAGATGAACACTGAAGCTTTCTTT
>TRBJ2-5|NA|TRBV5-4|TRBD2
CASSLGDYSQETQYF
TGTGCCAGCAGCTTGGGGGACTATTCACAAGAGACCCAGTACTTC
>TRBJ1-1|NA|TRBV9|NA
CASSVGGLMNTEAFF
TGTGCCAGCAGCGTAGGTGGCCTCATGAACACTGAAGCTTTCTTT
>TRBJ2-3|NA|TRBV4-2|TRBD2
CASSLSGSGTDTQYF
TGTGCCAGCAGCCTTAGCGGGAGCGGCACAGATACGCAGTATTTT
>TRBJ2-2|few|TRBV30|NA
CAWSSLGQGYTGELFF
TGTGCCTGGAGCAGCCTCGGGCAGGGATACACCGGGGAGCTGTTTTTT
>TRBJ2-1|NA|TRBV9|TRBD2
CASSVGLASDNEQFF
TGTGCCAGCAGCGTAGGACTAGCGTCTGACAATGAGCAGTTCTTC
>TRBJ2-5|NA|TRBV18|TRBD2
CASSPLAGPYQETQYF
TGTGCCAGCTCACCACTAGCGGGTCCCTACCAAGAGACCCAGTACTTC
>TRBJ2-2|few|TRBV27|TRBD2
CASRVWGLAGANTGELFF
TGTGCCAGCAGGGTATGGGGACTAGCGGGAGCTAACACCGGGGAGCTGTTTTTT
>TRBJ1-1|NA|TRBV7-2|TRBD1
CASSTTGGGNTEAFF
TGTGCCAGCAGTACGACAGGGGGAGGGAACACTGAAGCTTTCTTT
>TRBJ2-1|NA|TRBV7-2|TRBD2
CASSGPIAGPQFF
TGTGCCAGCAGCGGGCCGATAGCGGGACCGCAGTTCTTC
>TRBJ2-1|NA|TRBV14|TRBD2
CASSQGRLAGFTAAYNEQFF
TGTGCCAGCAGCCAGGGAAGACTAGCGGGGTTTACCGCTGCCTACAATGAGCAGTTCTTC
>TRBJ2-5|NA|TRBV25-1|TRBD1
CASSITGEETQYF
TGTGCCAGCAGTATCACAGGGGAAGAGACCCAGTACTTC
>TRBJ2-7|NA|TRBV19|TRBD1
CASSIPGQGTYEQYF
TGTGCCAGTAGCATACCGGGACAGGGGACCTACGAGCAGTACTTC
>TRBJ1-2|few|TRBV4-2|TRBD1
CASSQEVTGGSYGYTF
TGTGCCAGCAGCCAAGAAGTTACAGGGGGGAGCTATGGCTACACCTTC
>TRBJ1-6|NA|TRBV7-9|TRBD1
CASSLAGQYNSPLHF
TGTGCCAGCAGCTTGGCGGGACAGTATAATTCACCCCTCCACTTT
>TRBJ1-1|NA|TRBV12-3/TRBV12-4|TRBD1
CASSFTGGTEAFF
TGTGCCAGCAGTTTCACAGGGGGTACTGAAGCTTTCTTT